The 24 T cell receptor beta chains below come from one sample, sequenced in a study of cytomegalovirus exposure and HLA in healthy donors. The method was immunoSEQ multiplex PCR; TCRdb's version includes in-frame clones alone and lacks a portion of them. The repertoire holds more than 120,000 clones, roughly 87% seen once, with 4.5% in the top ten. The sequencing sample was made of PBMCs. The receptors here all came from a man aged 18 to 35 in good health and CMV-seropositive.

V usage is TRBV9 and J usage is TRBJ2-3, with 11 bases matching TRBD1. In germline, CDR1 is SGDLS, CDR2 YYNGEE. The CDR3 spans 14 residues. V trimming: 3 bases; J trimming: 8 bases; junction bases outside the gene matches: 5. CDR3 sequence (DNA): TGTGCCAGCAGCGCTGGACAGGGGGCTAGTACGCAGTATTTT. This translates into CASSAGQGASTQYF.

V gene TRBV2 combines with J gene TRBJ2-7; 10 bases fit TRBD1. J was trimmed by 3 bases and V by 4 bases; bases with no gene match: 6. CDR3 length: 15 residues. Germline V gene data show CDR1 as SNHLY and CDR2 as FYNNEI. This CDR3 reads CASSGGTGEHYEQYF. CDR3 DNA: TGTGCCAGCAGTGGAGGGACAGGGGAGCACTACGAGCAGTACTTC.

The chain employs TRBV19 and TRBJ1-1; the match to TRBD1 covers 10 bases. The V gene's germline CDR1 is LNHDA and CDR2 SQIVND (reference sequence). The V segment lost 2 bases and the J segment 7 bases; nucleotides outside the gene matches: 1. The CDR3 sequence is 13 residues long. The CDR3 coding sequence is TGTGCCAGTAGTATATGGGACAGGGGTGAAGCTTTCTTT. Amino acid sequence: CASSIWDRGEAFF.

This chain uses TRBV9 with TRBJ2-1; the D is unclear. The CDR3 is 14 residues long. Trimming removed 0 bases at V and 5 bases at J, with 9 bases between. The germline gives CDR1 SGDLS, CDR2 YYNGEE. CDR3 sequence (DNA): TGTGCCAGCAGCGTAGGAGGATCCGACAATGAGCAGTTCTTC. This sequence encodes CASSVGGSDNEQFF. Variable domain in full (rest from reference TRBV9 and TRBJ2-1): DSGVTQTPKHLITATGQRVTLRCSPRSGDLSVYWYQQSLDQGLQFLIQYYNGEERAKGNILERFSAQQFPDLHSELNLSSLELGDSALYFCASSVGGSDNEQFFGPGTRLTVL.

The chain links TRBV28 to TRBJ1-2; TRBD1 is a possible D gene (5 bases). The CDR3 extends over 16 amino acids. Between the trimmed V and J ends, which lost 2 bases and 6 bases, there was a span of 19 bases. Germline V gene sequence: CDR1 MDHEN, CDR2 SYDVKM. This CDR3 is CASSLRGADWGNGYTF. The CDR3 DNA reads as TGTGCCAGCAGTTTACGCGGGGCGGATTGGGGGAATGGCTACACCTTC.

The chain is built from TRBV18 and TRBJ2-7; TRBD1 matches 7 bases. J lost 3 bases, V lost 4 bases, and 9 bases had no gene match. CDR1 is KGHSH, CDR2 LQKENI, per germline. The CDR3 is made up of 15 amino acids. The CDR3 spells CASSLTTGQFYEQYF. In nucleotides, the CDR3 is TGTGCCAGCTCACTGACGACGGGACAGTTCTACGAGCAGTACTTC.

The chain carries TRBV5-1 and TRBJ2-7; 10 nucleotides match TRBD2. CDR3 size: 14 residues. Germline lookup yields CDR1 SGHRS and CDR2 YFSETQ. V shed 6 bases and J 5 bases; nucleotides not matched to a gene: 8. Here the CDR3 DNA reads TGCGCCAGCACCCTAGCGGGAGAAGCTCACGAGCAGTACTTC. It specifies CASTLAGEAHEQYF.

This chain joins TRBV6-1 and TRBJ2-7; tentative D call: TRBD1 (5 bases). This CDR3 has 12 amino acids. Germline CDR1 is MNHNS and CDR2 is SASEGT. V was clipped by 6 bases and J by 4 bases, with 10 bases between them. The CDR3 DNA follows: TGTGCCAGCAGGCGACAGATTTACGAGCAGTACTTC. This encodes CASRRQIYEQYF.

The J gene is TRBJ1-5, the V gene TRBV6-1; D ambiguous. V lost 4 bases to trimming and J lost 0 bases, with 10 bases between them. CDR3 length equals 15 residues. Germline loops: CDR1 MNHNS, CDR2 SASEGT. The CDR3 spells CASSAGARSNQPQHF. The CDR3 coding sequence is TGTGCCAGCAGTGCCGGAGCGCGTAGCAATCAGCCCCAGCATTTT.

This clone has a handful of counts. V and J are TRBV19 and TRBJ1-1; no clear D gene. Germline V gene sequence: CDR1 LNHDA, CDR2 SQIVND (reference sequence). CDR3 length equals 11 residues. Trimming removed 7 bases from V and 1 base from J, with 4 bases in between. In DNA, the CDR3 is TGTGCCAGTACGAGGAACACTGAAGCTTTCTTT. This translates into CASTRNTEAFF.

The chain combines TRBV27 with TRBJ1-1; D remains unclear. CDR1 and CDR2 (germline): MNHEY, SMNVEV (reference sequence). Trimming cost V 5 bases and J 7 bases, with 26 bases left between them. CDR3 length equals 17 residues. The CDR3 spells CASSPTPTGSPRGEAFF. The CDR3 DNA reads as TGTGCCAGCAGTCCTACCCCCACGGGATCCCCTCGCGGTGAAGCTTTCTTT.

This sequence joins TRBV7-8 and TRBJ1-6; maybe TRBD1 (6 bases). The CDR3 is 12 residues long. Germline V gene lookup returns CDR1 SGHVS and CDR2 FQNEAQ. V was shortened by 3 bases and J by 15 bases, with 12 bases between the two germline ends. For the CDR3, the DNA is TGTGCCAGCAGCTTTTCGACAGGCCACCTCCACTTT. Encoded protein: CASSFSTGHLHF. The whole variable domain, filled in from reference TRBV7-8 and TRBJ1-6, reads GAGVSQSPRYKVAKRGQDVALRCDPISGHVSLFWYQQALGQGPEFLTYFQNEAQLDKSGLPSDRFFAERPEGSVSTLKIQRTQQEDSAVYLCASSFSTGHLHFGNGTRLTVT.

This chain uses TRBV18 with TRBJ2-1; a weak D match, TRBD2 (6 bases). This CDR3 has 15 amino acids. Between the trimmed V and J ends, which lost 1 base and 5 bases, there was a span of 12 bases. CDR1 is KGHSH, CDR2 LQKENI, per germline. CDR3 bases: TGTGCCAGCTCACCACTTTCGACTAGTAACAATGAGCAGTTCTTC. Translating gives CASSPLSTSNNEQFF.

This chain uses TRBV7-3 with TRBJ1-1; D is undetermined. Germline CDR1 reads SGHTA; CDR2 reads FQGTGA. The CDR3 extends over 14 amino acids. The V end was cut by 1 base, the J end by 0 bases, with 6 bases between. DNA of the CDR3: TGTGCCAGCAGCTTAAACAGCCTGAACACTGAAGCTTTCTTT. Protein: CASSLNSLNTEAFF.

The J gene is TRBJ1-1, the V gene TRBV5-1; D perhaps matches TRBD1 (6 bases). Germline assignment: CDR1 SGHRS and CDR2 YFSETQ. The CDR3 has 14 amino acids. V was shortened by 4 bases and J by 1 base, with 11 bases between the two germline ends. The CDR3 region is CASSARTANTEAFF. Here the CDR3 DNA reads TGCGCCAGCAGCGCAAGGACAGCGAACACTGAAGCTTTCTTT.

V is TRBV6-6 and J is TRBJ1-1, with D perhaps matching TRBD1 (5 bases). CDR1 is MNHNY, CDR2 SVGAGI, per germline (reference sequence). The V end lost 4 bases, the J end lost 12 bases, and 15 bases lay between the germline ends. The CDR3 contains 12 residues. This CDR3 reads CASSFADGGPFF. The CDR3 DNA reads TGTGCCAGCAGTTTCGCGGACGGGGGTCCTTTCTTT.

J is TRBJ2-1 and V is TRBV5-1; TRBD2 matches at 11 bases. Germline-derived CDR1 and CDR2 are SGHRS and YFSETQ. After removal of 0 bases from V and 4 bases from J, the junction contained 6 bases not matched to a gene. The CDR3 consists of 17 residues. The CDR3 coding sequence is TGCGCCAGCAGCTTGGTCCTAGCGGGAGGTGGTTACAATGAGCAGTTCTTC. Amino acids: CASSLVLAGGGYNEQFF.

The chain joins TRBV4-1 to TRBJ2-7, with TRBD1 matching over 7 bases. Germline V gene data show CDR1 as MGHRA and CDR2 as YSYEKL. This CDR3 contains 13 residues. V lost 4 bases and J lost 6; bases outside the gene matches: 6. The CDR3 region has the DNA TGCGCCAGCAGCCCGGGACAGTTCCCCGAGCAGTACTTC. It yields the protein CASSPGQFPEQYF.

The rearrangement links TRBV7-2 to TRBJ1-5, with 9 bases identical to TRBD1. Unmatched junction bases numbered 5, after V lost 5 bases and J lost 0 bases. The CDR3 has 16 amino acids. Per the germline V gene, CDR1 is SGHTA and CDR2 is FQGNSA. DNA of the CDR3: TGTGCCAGCAGCCGACAGGGGGTTTATAGCAATCAGCCCCAGCATTTT. Protein sequence: CASSRQGVYSNQPQHF.

The V gene is TRBV6-1, the J gene TRBJ2-3; 7 bases align to TRBD2. This CDR3 has 16 amino acids. J gave up 3 bases and V 2 bases, and 8 bases lay outside the gene matches. Germline V CDR1 and CDR2: MNHNS, SASEGT. The CDR3 protein is CASSERAGARTDTQYF. Written as DNA, the CDR3 is TGTGCCAGCAGTGAAAGGGCGGGAGCCAGGACAGATACGCAGTATTTT.

This clone occurred once. This chain connects TRBV7-2 to TRBJ2-2; tentatively, D is TRBD1 (6 bases). The CDR3 is made up of 14 amino acids. Trimming cost V 6 bases and J 4 bases, with 12 bases left between them. Germline-derived CDR1 and CDR2 are SGHTA and FQGNSA. The CDR3 region is CASRGAWATGELFF. In DNA, the CDR3 is TGTGCCAGCAGGGGGGCCTGGGCCACCGGGGAGCTGTTTTTT.

This chain links TRBV14 with TRBJ2-7; D possibly corresponds to TRBD2 (5 bases). Germline V CDR1 and CDR2: SGHDN, FVKESK. Trimming shortened V by 1 base and J by 0 bases, and 19 bases separated the two germline ends. The CDR3 length is 18 residues. CDR3 nucleotides: TGTGCCAGCAGCCAAGGCCCTGAGGGTGAAGTAAGCTCCTACGAGCAGTACTTC. The encoded protein is CASSQGPEGEVSSYEQYF.

The chain uses TRBV5-1 and TRBJ1-2, with TRBD1 matching over 7 bases. Germline CDR1 reads SGHRS; CDR2 reads YFSETQ. V was clipped by 4 bases and J by 8 bases; unmatched bases: 11. The CDR3 extends over 14 amino acids. CDR3 coding DNA: TGCGCCAGCAGCCCCGAGGGGGCTCCGGGGGGCTACACCTTC. Translation gives CASSPEGAPGGYTF.

This chain links TRBV9 with TRBJ2-3, with a tentative D call TRBD1 (6 bases). Per the germline V gene, CDR1 is SGDLS and CDR2 is YYNGEE. This CDR3 comprises 17 residues. Trimming shortened V by 0 bases and J by 2 bases, and 16 bases separated the two germline ends. As DNA, the CDR3 is TGTGCCAGCAGCGTAGAATGGGCAGGGGACGCCACAGATACGCAGTATTTT. This encodes CASSVEWAGDATDTQYF.